These 10 T cell receptor beta chains share one sample of origin, sequenced in a study of blood T cell repertoires in COVID-19. Generated by immunoSEQ multiplex PCR, the TCRdb table keeps only in-frame clones and is missing some. The data contain some 330,000 clones, 70% to 90% of them singletons. Sequenced sample: PBMCs or T cells enriched from blood (not recorded which). The receptors shown here come from a man aged 25 to 45 who had recovered from COVID-19.

The sample holds a few counts of this clone. The chain uses TRBV19 and TRBJ2-5, with 7 nucleotides matching TRBD1. The CDR3 covers 15 residues. V gave up 7 bases and J gave up 2 bases; unmatched junction bases: 10. Per the germline V gene, CDR1 is LNHDA and CDR2 is SQIVND (reference sequence). The CDR3 region is CASTRKTGSQETQYF. The CDR3 DNA reads as TGTGCCAGTACGAGAAAGACAGGGTCACAAGAGACCCAGTACTTC.

This clone turned up a few times. The CDR3 here is CASSHGGHLGQPQHF. The CDR3, as DNA: TGTGCCAGCAGTCACGGGGGGCATCTCGGTCAGCCCCAGCATTTT. V is TRBV2 and J is TRBJ1-5; tentative D call: TRBD1 (6 bases). The CDR3 loop spans 15 amino acids. V lost 5 bases and J lost 6, with 17 bases in between. Germline CDR1 and CDR2: SNHLY and FYNNEI.

This clone showed up just once. The J gene is TRBJ1-5, the V gene TRBV10-3; 10 nucleotides match TRBD1. The CDR3 has 17 residues. Looked up from germline, CDR1 is ENHRY and CDR2 is SYGVKD. V lost 6 bases to trimming and J lost 0 bases; unmatched junction nucleotides: 8. This CDR3 reads CAISETGGAASNQPQHF. The CDR3 region has the DNA TGTGCCATCAGCGAGACAGGGGGCGCAGCTAGCAATCAGCCCCAGCATTTT.

This clone showed up just once. The chain carries TRBV19 and TRBJ1-5, with D possibly TRBD1 on 5 matching bases. Trimming left V 5 bases short and J 4 bases short, with 18 bases between. This CDR3 contains 16 residues. The germline V gene encodes CDR1 LNHDA and CDR2 SQIVND (reference sequence). For the CDR3, the DNA is TGTGCCAGTAGTTCGCTTGCTAGGGGAAAGAATCAGCCCCAGCATTTT. Its protein product is CASSSLARGKNQPQHF.

The chain has TRBV7-9 and TRBJ2-7; no reliable D call. The CDR3 covers 15 residues. Trimming cost V 4 bases and J 0 bases, with 13 bases left between them. The V gene's germline CDR1 is SEHNR and CDR2 FQNEAQ (reference sequence). In DNA form, the CDR3 reads TGTGCCAGCAGCTCTTCCGGGTCCCGCTCCTACGAGCAGTACTTC. Translating gives CASSSSGSRSYEQYF.

The rearrangement uses TRBV19 and TRBJ1-5, with a tentative D call TRBD1 (5 bases). Germline assignment: CDR1 LNHDA and CDR2 SQIVND (reference sequence). The CDR3 contains 15 residues. V was pared by 6 bases and J by 1 base, with 13 bases between. The CDR3 bases are TGTGCCAGTAGCCCAGGGTCTAGGAGCAATCAGCCCCAGCATTTT. It specifies CASSPGSRSNQPQHF.

The chain couples TRBV15 to TRBJ1-1, with D possibly TRBD1 on 5 matching bases. CDR3 size: 12 residues. With 3 bases removed from V and 7 bases from J, the gap between germline ends came to 9 bases. Per germline, CDR1 LNHNV and CDR2 YYDKDF (reference sequence). As DNA, the CDR3 is TGTGCCACCAGCAGGACCGGGGGTGAAGCTTTCTTT. Residues: CATSRTGGEAFF.

V is TRBV18 and J is TRBJ2-4, with unresolved D. CDR3 size: 15 residues. Between the trimmed V and J ends, which lost 0 bases and 1 base, there was a span of 7 bases. Germline assignment: CDR1 KGHSH and CDR2 LQKENI. This CDR3 reads CASSPPRSAKNIQYF. For the CDR3, the DNA is TGTGCCAGCTCACCACCTAGATCGGCCAAAAACATTCAGTACTTC. Full variable domain (missing parts from reference TRBV18 and TRBJ2-4): NAGVMQNPRHLVRRRGQEARLRCSPMKGHSHVYWYRQLPEEGLKFMVYLQKENIIDESGMPKERFSAEFPKEGPSILRIQQVVRGDSAAYFCASSPPRSAKNIQYFGAGTRLSVL.

V is TRBV7-9 and J is TRBJ2-1; D is possibly TRBD2 (6 bases). There are 13 residues in the CDR3. Germline CDR1 SEHNR, CDR2 FQNEAQ (reference sequence). V was shortened by 4 bases and J by 9 bases, with 13 bases between the two germline ends. The CDR3 is CASSSDWRGEQFF. In DNA form, the CDR3 reads TGTGCCAGCAGCTCAGATTGGAGGGGTGAGCAGTTCTTC.

This rearrangement joins TRBV10-3 to TRBJ2-3, with D possibly being TRBD2 (6 bases). Trimming shortened V by 0 bases and J by 4 bases, and 11 bases separated the two germline ends. The CDR3 is 15 residues long. Germline lookup yields CDR1 ENHRY and CDR2 SYGVKD. The CDR3 reads CAISESGRWSDTQYF. In DNA, the CDR3 is TGTGCCATCAGTGAGTCGGGGAGGTGGTCAGATACGCAGTATTTT.